Each of the 11 T cell receptor beta chains below was sequenced from the same sample in a study of blood T cells in healthy people across ages. The use of a sample-barcoded 5' primer and a J-beta primer mix characterized a second PCR of roughly 6 to 11 cycles. TCRdb re-analysed the 5' RACE reads in MiXCR, keeping a single row per CDR3 protein. Of 700,000 to 900,000 distinct CDR3 sequences detected, approximately 53% appear once; the ten largest clones hold approximately 41%. The source material was blood. The origin of the receptors is an elderly man in good health.

This clonotype was counted between two and nine times. The V gene is TRBV6-2 or TRBV6-3, the J gene TRBJ2-7; a weak D match, TRBD2 (6 bases). The V gene lost 6 bases and the J gene lost 1 base, with 7 bases spanning the gap. This CDR3 region has 12 residues. Germline V gene lookup returns CDR1 MNHEY and CDR2 SVGEGT. The CDR3 nucleotides read TGTGCCAGCAGGGCGGGATCCTACGAGCAGTACTTC. This sequence encodes CASRAGSYEQYF.

The chain combines TRBV7-8 with TRBJ2-5, with TRBD1 matching over 8 bases. V was pared by 5 bases and J by 6 bases, with 5 bases of the junction left unmatched. CDR3 length: 13 amino acids. Germline CDR1 is SGHVS and CDR2 is FQNEAQ. The CDR3 DNA is TGTGCCAGCAGCCCCCGGACAGGGCAGACCCAGTACTTC. Translating gives CASSPRTGQTQYF.

The chain links TRBV5-1 to TRBJ2-1; TRBD2 matches at 10 bases. The CDR3 has 15 amino acids. J was trimmed by 6 bases and V by 5 bases; bases with no gene match: 8. Germline lookup yields CDR1 SGHRS and CDR2 YFSETQ. CDR3 nucleotide sequence: TGCGCCAGCAGGCCGACTGGACTAGCGGTCAATGAGCAGTTCTTC. It codes for CASRPTGLAVNEQFF.

This clonotype was recorded a few times. The chain is built from TRBV29-1 and TRBJ2-7; 14 positions match TRBD2. This CDR3 is 14 amino acids long. V was clipped by 6 bases and J by 3 bases; unmatched bases: 4. Germline CDR1 and CDR2: SQVTM and ANQGSEA. CDR3 amino acids: CSVGGLAGDYEQYF. CDR3 in DNA: TGCAGCGTGGGGGGACTAGCGGGAGACTACGAGCAGTACTTC.

The chain employs TRBV11-3 and TRBJ1-2, with no clear D. The CDR3 is 13 residues long. The V end lost 2 bases, the J end lost 7 bases, and 11 bases lay between the germline ends. Looked up from germline, CDR1 is SGHNT and CDR2 is YENEEA. The chain's CDR3 is CASSLQPESGYTF. CDR3 coding DNA: TGTGCCAGCAGCTTACAACCCGAGAGTGGCTACACCTTC.

This chain uses TRBV4-1 with TRBJ2-1; D is possibly TRBD2 (7 bases). Trimming removed 3 bases at V and 6 bases at J, with 15 bases between. Germline V CDR1 and CDR2: MGHRA, YSYEKL. This CDR3 region has 15 residues. CDR3 region: CASSQGGLLVNEQFF. The CDR3 DNA reads TGCGCCAGCAGCCAGGGGGGGCTACTCGTCAATGAGCAGTTCTTC.

The J gene is TRBJ2-7, the V gene TRBV2, with unresolved D. CDR1 and CDR2 from the germline V gene are SNHLY and FYNNEI. The V gene lost 4 bases and the J gene lost 2 bases, with 9 bases spanning the gap. CDR3 length: 13 amino acids. The CDR3 DNA sequence: TGTGCCAGCAGTGTCATAGGGACCTACGAGCAGTACTTC. Amino acid sequence: CASSVIGTYEQYF.

The chain employs TRBV12-3 or TRBV12-4 and TRBJ2-1; D is undetermined. This CDR3 spans 14 amino acids. V was shortened by 10 bases and J by 0 bases, with 13 bases between the two germline ends. The CDR3 nucleotides read TGTGCCACAACCACGGGCGGCTCCTACAATGAGCAGTTCTTC. Amino acid sequence: CATTTGGSYNEQFF.

The rearrangement joins TRBV24-1 to TRBJ2-7; 8 bases are shared with TRBD1. With 4 bases clipped from V and 5 bases from J, the junction kept 9 bases outside the gene matches. The length of the CDR3 is 15 residues. Germline loops: CDR1 KGHDR, CDR2 SFDVKD. The CDR3 loop is CATSDTGQESNEQYF. CDR3 bases: TGTGCCACCAGTGACACGGGACAGGAGTCCAACGAGCAGTACTTC.

A word on this clonotype: Compared with germline, one end of the junction differs, possibly owing to a read error. The chain is built from TRBV11-2 and TRBJ2-7; TRBD2 matches 10 bases. Looked up from germline, CDR1 is SGHAT and CDR2 is FQNNGV. This CDR3 comprises 15 residues. CDR3 loop: CAGSSASGGAYEQYF. For the CDR3, the DNA is TGTGCCGGCAGCTCGGCAAGCGGGGGGGCCTACGAGCAGTACTTC.

This clonotype was seen more than once but under ten times. J is TRBJ1-5 and V is TRBV20-1; D unresolved. Germline CDR1 and CDR2: DFQATT and SNEGSKA (reference sequence). Trimming cost V 0 bases and J 8 bases, with 14 bases left between them. The CDR3 is made up of 14 amino acids. The CDR3 loop is CSARDRRGSKPQHF. CDR3 DNA: TGCAGTGCTAGAGATCGGAGAGGGTCGAAGCCCCAGCATTTT.